One TCR beta chain is described in this entry. The data derive from a study of T cells in Graves' hyperthyroidism and ophthalmopathy. Losses at the gene ends were 6 bases for V and 5 bases for J; bases not matched to a gene: 11. The CDR3 has 16 amino acids. CDR1 SGHRS and CDR2 YFSETQ come from the germline V gene. Calling Graves' hyperthyroidism stable meant ophthalmopathy did not progress within 18 months. RNA transcripts yielded amplified TCR beta CDR3 regions. Primed by the HTBI set, a first-round RT-PCR was run on the TCR CDR3. TCRdb recomputed calls from the multiplex PCR reads with MiXCR, one row per CDR3 protein. This table has some 440,000 distinct CDR3 sequences, roughly 14% appearing once.

The V call is TRBV5-1, the J call TRBJ2-5; 12 nucleotides agree with TRBD2. The sequenced sample was blood. The source of this sequence is a woman aged 18-29 years with Graves' hyperthyroidism. The CDR3 DNA sequence: TGCGCCAGCAACACCGGGACTAGCGGGTCCTGGGAGACCCAGTACTTC. The encoded protein is CASNTGTSGSWETQYF.